This T cell receptor beta chain was captured in a study of blood T cell repertoires in COVID-19. Study at large: Collection of acute and convalescent COVID-19 samples took place in the United States, Italy and Spain.

J lost 5 bases, V lost 5 bases, and 6 bases had no gene match. Germline V gene sequence: CDR1 SGHNT, CDR2 YENEEA. This CDR3 contains 14 residues. TCRdb keeps only in-frame clones here, not all; method: immunoSEQ multiplex PCR. The sample records more than 140,000 clones, around 83% being singletons. The chain is built from TRBV11-3 and TRBJ2-1, with TRBD2 matching 7 bases. The origin of this receptor is a human donor in a cohort sampled during active COVID-19. Sequenced material: peripheral blood. CDR3 sequence: CASSQPGGDNEQFF. CDR3 DNA: TGTGCCAGCAGCCAGCCTGGGGGGGACAATGAGCAGTTCTTC.